This T cell receptor beta chain was observed in a study of blood T cell repertoires in COVID-19. Study context: COVID-19 samples collected from the United States, Italy and Spain covered acute and convalescent phases. Sample material is recorded as cDNA or gDNA derived from T cells, B-cell-depleted T cells, or PBMCs.

The CDR3 covers 15 residues. Germline CDR1 reads SEHNR; CDR2 reads FQNEAQ (reference sequence). V dropped 5 bases and J dropped 6 bases, with 19 bases sitting between them. In the original workflow: Quantification of nucleated cells was approximated via reference gene primer amplification. The method was immunoSEQ multiplex PCR; TCRdb's version includes in-frame clones alone and lacks a portion of them. Clone size and V and J calls were adopted from that table, with D and trimming inferred from the DNA. Of some 130,000 clones in the sample, around 82% were seen once. The rearrangement joins TRBV7-9 to TRBJ1-2; D is perhaps TRBD1 (5 bases). The origin of this receptor is a man aged 60-69 years with acute or convalescent COVID-19. Source material: peripheral blood. CDR3 sequence reads: CASSLEEGLGHGYTF. The CDR3 DNA is TGTGCCAGCAGCCTAGAGGAGGGGCTCGGGCATGGCTACACCTTC.